The present entry profiles one T cell receptor (beta chain) with its context. This specimen comes from a study of T cell clonotyping in hematopoietic cell transplantation. The assay was immunoSEQ multiplex PCR, and TCRdb's table has in-frame clones only and misses some. The profile shows 69,000 or so clones, around 94% of them singletons. This CDR3 contains 14 residues. Trimming removed 4 bases from V and 4 bases from J, with 13 bases in between. CDR1 is SGHRS and CDR2 is YFSETQ in the germline V gene. Sequenced: peripheral blood mononuclear cells. The receptor was isolated from a man aged 45-65 years in good health. Some clones in this sample may be carry-over from other donors' samples. This sequence joins TRBV5-1 and TRBJ2-3; D is perhaps TRBD1 (5 bases). CDR3 DNA sequence: TGCGCCAGCAGCCGAACACAGGCCCCAGATACGCAGTATTTT. It specifies CASSRTQAPDTQYF. Together with reference TRBV5-1 and TRBJ2-3, the CDR3 gives the full variable domain: KAGVTQTPRYLIKTRGQQVTLSCSPISGHRSVSWYQQTPGQGLQFLFEYFSETQRNKGNFPGRFSGRQFSNSRSEMNVSTLELGDSALYLCASSRTQAPDTQYFGPGTRLTVL.